This entry features one T cell receptor beta chain sequence. Its antigen is unidentified. This sample stems from a study of immune cell composition in non-small cell lung cancer. Background on the study: Lung adenocarcinoma or squamous carcinoma made up most tumours.

Libraries were prepared by immunoSEQ multiplex PCR; TCRdb keeps only in-frame clonotypes and omits some of them. In the table there are roughly 4,900 clones, around 83% of which are singletons. General study results and limits: TIL tumour reactivity correlated with maximal tumour-associated clone frequency in adenocarcinoma. Tumour-associated clones >0.5% occurred in roughly 30% of adenocarcinomas, under 85% of squamous. Top 10 clone scores and clonality were higher in squamous than adenocarcinoma.

There are 16 residues in the CDR3. Germline loops: CDR1 SGHNT, CDR2 YENEEA. The junction had 9 bases not matched to a gene; V was cut back by 5 bases and J by 1 base. The chain combines TRBV11-3 with TRBJ2-3; TRBD1 agrees at 7 bases. The specimen was lung tumor tissue. The source of this sequence is a human donor with non-small cell lung cancer. The CDR3 bases are TGTGCCAGCAGCGGGCGAATCGGGACAGGCACAGATACGCAGTATTTT. This translates into CASSGRIGTGTDTQYF.